The 31 T cell receptor beta chains below were found in one sample sequenced in a study of blood T cell repertoires in COVID-19. The repertoire was sequenced with immunoSEQ multiplex PCR; TCRdb's copy has only in-frame clones and lacks some. Counted here are some 150,000 clones, more than 80% occurring once; the ten biggest clones make up approximately 5%. Input material: peripheral blood. These receptors were taken from a human donor in a cohort sampled during active COVID-19.

The rearrangement joins TRBV7-9 to TRBJ1-5; D is uncertain. Germline V CDR1 and CDR2: SEHNR, FQNEAQ (reference sequence). V was clipped by 5 bases and J by 10 bases, with 18 bases between them. The CDR3 has 14 residues. The CDR3 protein is CASSPLEPSQPQHF. CDR3 sequence (DNA): TGTGCCAGCAGCCCGCTTGAACCTTCACAACCCCAGCATTTT.

V gene TRBV5-1 combines with J gene TRBJ1-4; possible D gene TRBD1, 6 bases. The CDR3 totals 15 residues. Trimming removed 4 bases from V and 0 bases from J, with 10 bases in between. Germline assignment: CDR1 SGHRS and CDR2 YFSETQ. CDR3 protein: CASSPRGTTNEKLFF. The CDR3 nucleotides read TGCGCCAGCAGCCCAAGGGGGACAACTAATGAAAAACTGTTTTTT.

The chain employs TRBV12-3 or TRBV12-4 and TRBJ1-2; the D gene is possibly TRBD1 (6 bases). The CDR3 spans 13 residues. The V and J ends lost 3 bases and 4 bases respectively, with 9 bases between them. As DNA, the CDR3 is TGTGCCAGCAGTTTCTCGACAGGCTATGGCTACACCTTC. Residues: CASSFSTGYGYTF.

The chain combines TRBV3-1 (or the pseudogene TRBV3-2) with TRBJ2-2; 8 bases line up with TRBD2. CDR1 and CDR2 from the germline V gene are LGHDT and YNNKEL (reference sequence). The trim removed 3 bases at V and 4 bases at J, leaving 10 bases unmatched. CDR3 length: 17 amino acids. The CDR3 loop is CASSQTWTSRSTGELFF. As DNA, the CDR3 is TGTGCCAGCAGCCAGACCTGGACTAGCAGATCCACCGGGGAGCTGTTTTTT.

This sequence joins TRBV5-1 and TRBJ2-2, with D possibly matching TRBD1 (5 bases). Trimming left V 1 base short and J 7 bases short, with 14 bases between. CDR1 is SGHRS, CDR2 YFSETQ, per germline. This CDR3 has 15 amino acids. The CDR3 nucleotides read TGCGCCAGCAGCTTGTTAGGGGTGTCTGACGGGGAGCTGTTTTTT. It encodes CASSLLGVSDGELFF.

The gene calls are TRBV19 and TRBJ2-2; 10 bases line up with TRBD2. The V and J ends lost 3 bases and 2 bases, in that order; junction bases with no gene match: 6. The germline gives CDR1 LNHDA, CDR2 SQIVND (reference sequence). The CDR3 length is 17 residues. In DNA form, the CDR3 reads TGTGCCAGTAGTATCGAGAGGACTAGCGGAAACACCGGGGAGCTGTTTTTT. Protein product: CASSIERTSGNTGELFF.

The CDR3 loop reads CASRPGQGAGGNQPQHF. The CDR3 region has the DNA TGTGCCAGTCGACCGGGACAGGGGGCCGGGGGCAATCAGCCCCAGCATTTT. The chain recombines TRBV19 with TRBJ1-5; 12 nucleotides line up with TRBD1. This CDR3 is built from 17 residues. Germline CDR1 reads LNHDA; CDR2 reads SQIVND (reference sequence). The trim removed 8 bases at V and 2 bases at J, leaving 10 bases unmatched.

The chain joins TRBV5-1 to TRBJ2-1; 14 nucleotides agree with TRBD2. The J segment lost 8 bases and the V segment lost 2 bases, leaving 3 bases of the junction unmatched. From germline, CDR1 is SGHRS and CDR2 YFSETQ. The length of the CDR3 is 15 residues. The CDR3 nucleotides read TGCGCCAGCAGCTTCGGGACTAGCGGGAGTTATGAGCAGTTCTTC. Protein: CASSFGTSGSYEQFF.

This clone was seen once. The chain joins TRBV6-1 to TRBJ1-1; 7 nucleotides agree with TRBD1. Looked up from germline, CDR1 is MNHNS and CDR2 is SASEGT. Trimming cost V 3 bases and J 6 bases; bases outside gene matches: 7. There are 14 residues in the CDR3. The CDR3 is CASSDVRGSAEAFF. CDR3 DNA sequence: TGTGCCAGCAGTGACGTCAGGGGGTCGGCTGAAGCTTTCTTT.

This chain joins TRBV7-2 and TRBJ2-7; tentatively, D is TRBD2 (6 bases). Germline V gene lookup returns CDR1 SGHTA and CDR2 FQGNSA. The CDR3 extends over 11 amino acids. The CDR3 sequence is CAALASYEQYV. The CDR3 nucleotides read TGTGCAGCACTAGCCTCTTACGAGCAGTACGTC.

This rearrangement joins TRBV5-6 to TRBJ2-3, with 10 bases matching TRBD2. Trimming at V came to 0 bases and at J to 6 bases, leaving 7 bases not matched to a gene. CDR1 is SGHDT, CDR2 YYEEEE, per germline. CDR3 length equals 16 residues. The CDR3 sequence is CASSLDLAGVSDTQYF. CDR3 sequence (DNA): TGTGCCAGCAGCTTGGATCTAGCGGGAGTCTCGGATACGCAGTATTTT.

The CDR3 sequence is CASSPPSGRYNEQFF. The CDR3 nucleotides read TGTGCCAGCAGCCCCCCTAGCGGGAGGTACAATGAGCAGTTCTTC. V is TRBV5-4 and J is TRBJ2-1; 11 nucleotides agree with TRBD2. V gave up 4 bases and J gave up 4 bases; unmatched junction bases: 4. The germline V gene encodes CDR1 SGHNT and CDR2 YYREEE (reference sequence). The CDR3 is 15 amino acids.

The chain links TRBV5-5 to TRBJ2-7, with a tentative D call TRBD1 (5 bases). This CDR3 region has 13 residues. From germline, CDR1 is SGHKS and CDR2 YYEKEE (reference sequence). With 1 base removed from V and 7 bases from J, the gap between germline ends came to 12 bases. CDR3 coding DNA: TGTGCCAGCAGCTTGAAAGGGGCGAAGGAGCAGTACTTC. Protein sequence: CASSLKGAKEQYF.

V gene TRBV28 combines with J gene TRBJ1-5, with TRBD1 identical over 7 bases. CDR3 size: 14 residues. With V trimmed by 5 bases and J by 4 bases, 5 bases remained unmatched. The germline gives CDR1 MDHEN, CDR2 SYDVKM. The CDR3 loop reads CASSPPGGNQPQHF. CDR3 sequence (DNA): TGTGCCAGCAGTCCTCCAGGGGGGAATCAGCCCCAGCATTTT.

V usage is TRBV7-8 and J usage is TRBJ2-1; 7 nucleotides align to TRBD2. Trimming took 5 bases from V and 4 from J; bases not matched to a gene: 17. Germline CDR1 is SGHVS and CDR2 is FQNEAQ. This CDR3 spans 18 amino acids. The CDR3 nucleotides read TGTGCCAGCAGCGGCCGGGGGTTAGGGGAGGGCCTTTACAATGAGCAGTTCTTC. Translating gives CASSGRGLGEGLYNEQFF.

CDR3 bases: TGTGCCAGCAGCTTGGAGAGACTAGCCCAAGAGACCCAGTACTTC. Translated: CASSLERLAQETQYF. The J gene is TRBJ2-5, the V gene TRBV11-2; 7 bases are a match to TRBD2. After removal of 3 bases from V and 1 base from J, the junction contained 5 bases not matched to a gene. This CDR3 contains 15 residues. The germline CDR1 and CDR2 sequences are SGHAT and FQNNGV.

The chain carries TRBV3-1 (or the pseudogene TRBV3-2) and TRBJ2-3; 11 positions match TRBD2. Trimming removed 0 bases from V and 3 bases from J; junction bases left unmatched: 2. CDR3 length: 16 residues. Germline V CDR1 and CDR2: LGHDT, YNNKEL (reference sequence). The CDR3 bases are TGTGCCAGCAGCCAAGATAGCGGGGGGGCAACAGATACGCAGTATTTT. Amino acids: CASSQDSGGATDTQYF.

This chain connects TRBV28 to TRBJ1-2; 11 bases match TRBD1. J lost 5 bases, V lost 5 bases, and 13 bases had no gene match. The V gene's germline CDR1 is MDHEN and CDR2 SYDVKM. The CDR3 is made up of 17 amino acids. CDR3 nucleotides: TGTGCCAGCAGTCGGAACCTCGGGACAGGGGGTCGGTATGGCTACACCTTC. This translates into CASSRNLGTGGRYGYTF.

The V call is TRBV2, the J call TRBJ2-7; 7 bases line up with TRBD2. J was trimmed by 3 bases and V by 6 bases; bases with no gene match: 8. CDR3 size: 14 residues. Germline values: CDR1 SNHLY, CDR2 FYNNEI. The CDR3 region has the DNA TGTGCCAGCAGCGTCTCGGGGGGTATCTACGAGCAGTACTTC. It yields the protein CASSVSGGIYEQYF. Drawing the rest from reference TRBV2 and TRBJ2-7, the complete variable domain is EPEVTQTPSHQVTQMGQEVILRCVPISNHLYFYWYRQILGQKVEFLVSFYNNEISEKSEIFDDQFSVERPDGSNFTLKIRSTKLEDSAMYFCASSVSGGIYEQYFGPGTRLTVT.

V gene TRBV2 combines with J gene TRBJ2-5, with TRBD2 matching over 10 bases. Per germline, CDR1 SNHLY and CDR2 FYNNEI. With 2 bases clipped from V and 4 bases from J, the junction kept 4 bases outside the gene matches. The CDR3 has 15 amino acids. The CDR3: CASSELAGVTETQYF. CDR3 coding DNA: TGTGCCAGCAGTGAACTAGCGGGAGTAACAGAGACCCAGTACTTC.

The V call is TRBV11-3, the J call TRBJ2-2; tentatively, D is TRBD2 (7 bases). The CDR3 runs 15 residues. From germline, CDR1 is SGHNT and CDR2 YENEEA. Trimming cost V 8 bases and J 5 bases, with 18 bases left between them. CDR3: CASSMGGGKTGELFF. Written as DNA, the CDR3 is TGTGCCAGCTCGATGGGCGGGGGCAAAACCGGGGAGCTGTTTTTT.

The rearrangement links TRBV5-1 to TRBJ1-6; no firm D call. Germline CDR1 reads SGHRS; CDR2 reads YFSETQ. V gave up 4 bases and J gave up 16 bases, with 12 bases separating them. There are 11 residues in the CDR3. CDR3 protein: CASSEDTFLHF. CDR3 in DNA: TGCGCCAGCAGCGAAGACACGTTTCTCCACTTT.

In this sample, this clone turned up a few times. V is TRBV30 and J is TRBJ2-1; 7 nucleotides agree with TRBD2. The length of the CDR3 is 12 residues. Trimming took 2 bases from V and 12 from J; bases not matched to a gene: 7. Germline CDR1 reads GTSNPN; CDR2 reads SVGIG (reference sequence). The CDR3 DNA sequence: TGTGCCTGGAGTTTTCGACTAGCTTGGCAGTTCTTC. Translated, it gives CAWSFRLAWQFF.

This chain connects TRBV7-3 to TRBJ2-2, with TRBD2 matching over 11 bases. This CDR3 contains 18 residues. The J segment lost 1 base and the V segment lost 1 base, leaving 5 bases of the junction unmatched. CDR1 is SGHTA and CDR2 is FQGTGA in the germline V gene. The CDR3 sequence is CASSLRPTSGGNTGELFF. CDR3 DNA sequence: TGTGCCAGCAGCTTAAGGCCAACTAGCGGGGGGAACACCGGGGAGCTGTTTTTT.

The DNA for the CDR3 is TGCGCCAGCAGCCAAGCCAGGTCGCCGATGAACACTGAAGCTTTCTTT. Translation gives CASSQARSPMNTEAFF. The chain recombines TRBV4-1 with TRBJ1-1; no firm D call. Germline assignment: CDR1 MGHRA and CDR2 YSYEKL. Trimming shortened V by 1 base and J by 0 bases, and 12 bases separated the two germline ends. This CDR3 has 16 residues.

This chain joins TRBV18 and TRBJ2-6, with TRBD1 identical over 10 bases. Germline lookup yields CDR1 KGHSH and CDR2 LQKENI. The CDR3 runs to 16 residues. The trim removed 7 bases at V and 0 bases at J, leaving 3 bases unmatched. The CDR3 reads CASLRDRGSGANVLTF. CDR3 DNA sequence: TGTGCCAGCTTGAGGGACAGGGGCTCTGGGGCCAACGTCCTGACTTTC.

This clone was counted between two and nine times. The chain is built from TRBV5-1 and TRBJ2-5, with 8 nucleotides matching TRBD1. V was pared by 3 bases and J by 4 bases, with 8 bases of the junction left unmatched. The germline gives CDR1 SGHRS, CDR2 YFSETQ. The CDR3 length is 15 residues. DNA of the CDR3: TGCGCCAGCAGCTCATCAGGACAGGGACCAGAGACCCAGTACTTC. Translation: CASSSSGQGPETQYF.

The genes are TRBV18 and TRBJ1-4, with 11 bases matching TRBD1. Germline trimming cut 3 bases from V and 0 bases from J; bases unmatched to any gene: 3. The V gene's germline CDR1 is KGHSH and CDR2 LQKENI. This CDR3 comprises 17 residues. The CDR3 bases are TGTGCCAGCTCACCCCGGACAGGGGGCACAACTAATGAAAAACTGTTTTTT. Translated, it gives CASSPRTGGTTNEKLFF.

V usage is TRBV18 and J usage is TRBJ2-5; TRBD1 might be the D (5 bases). V was pared by 3 bases and J by 5 bases, with 13 bases between. CDR1 is KGHSH and CDR2 is LQKENI in the germline V gene. The CDR3 is made up of 14 amino acids. CDR3: CASSPEAGWETQYF. The DNA for the CDR3 is TGTGCCAGCTCACCTGAGGCAGGGTGGGAGACCCAGTACTTC.

This chain connects TRBV18 to TRBJ1-5, with 8 nucleotides matching TRBD1. The CDR3 is made up of 13 amino acids. Germline V CDR1 and CDR2: KGHSH, LQKENI. Germline trimming cut 6 bases from V and 8 bases from J; bases unmatched to any gene: 6. CDR3 in amino acids: CASSQGATEPQHF. CDR3 DNA: TGTGCCAGCTCCCAGGGGGCGACGGAGCCCCAGCATTTT.

CDR3 sequence: CAWSGQGTAEAFF. CDR3 DNA sequence: TGTGCCTGGAGTGGACAGGGGACGGCTGAAGCTTTCTTT. This chain joins TRBV30 and TRBJ1-1, with 8 bases lining up with TRBD1. V dropped 1 base and J dropped 6; count of bases not matched to a gene: 4. This CDR3 comprises 13 residues. The germline CDR1 and CDR2 sequences are GTSNPN and SVGIG (reference sequence).